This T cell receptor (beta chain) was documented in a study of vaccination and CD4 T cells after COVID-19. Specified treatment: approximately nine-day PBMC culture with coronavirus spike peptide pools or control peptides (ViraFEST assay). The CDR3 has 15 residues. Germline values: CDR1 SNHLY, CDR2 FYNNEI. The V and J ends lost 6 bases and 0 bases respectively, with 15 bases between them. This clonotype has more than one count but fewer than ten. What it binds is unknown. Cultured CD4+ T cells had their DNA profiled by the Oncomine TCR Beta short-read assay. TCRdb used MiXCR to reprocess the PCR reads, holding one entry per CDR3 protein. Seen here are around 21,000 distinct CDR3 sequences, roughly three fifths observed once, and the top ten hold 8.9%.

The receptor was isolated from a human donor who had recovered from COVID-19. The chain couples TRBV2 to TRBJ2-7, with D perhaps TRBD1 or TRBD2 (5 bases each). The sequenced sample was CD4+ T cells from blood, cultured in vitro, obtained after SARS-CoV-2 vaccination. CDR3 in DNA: TGTGCCAGCAGAGACGGGGCCTATAACTCCTACGAGCAGTACTTC. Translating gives CASRDGAYNSYEQYF.